This entry lists 7 T cell receptor beta chains sequenced from one sample in a study of blood T cell repertoires in COVID-19. Clones were sequenced by immunoSEQ multiplex PCR, and TCRdb holds only the in-frame ones, with some missing. The sample includes more than 350,000 clones, more than 70% of them seen just once. The sequenced sample was peripheral blood. All receptors come from a woman in her twenties or thirties with COVID-19, enrolled during active disease.

The CDR3 DNA sequence: TGTGCCAGCAGTGAATCGGTTGGCTACACCTTC. Amino acid sequence: CASSESVGYTF. The chain couples TRBV25-1 to TRBJ1-2; D unresolved. Trimming left V 1 base short and J 7 bases short, with 4 bases between. Germline assignment: CDR1 MGHDK and CDR2 SYGVNS. This CDR3 region has 11 residues.

The V call is TRBV5-6, the J call TRBJ1-2; 7 bases are a match to TRBD1. This CDR3 comprises 14 residues. Germline CDR1 SGHDT, CDR2 YYEEEE. The trim removed 3 bases at V and 5 bases at J, leaving 7 bases unmatched. CDR3 loop: CASSSPGQRYGYTF. The CDR3 DNA is TGTGCCAGCAGCTCACCGGGACAGAGATATGGCTACACCTTC.

V usage is TRBV30 and J usage is TRBJ1-1; D perhaps matches TRBD1 (5 bases). Per the germline V gene, CDR1 is GTSNPN and CDR2 is SVGIG (reference sequence). The V and J ends lost 2 bases and 1 base respectively, with 8 bases between them. This CDR3 has 13 amino acids. CDR3 in DNA: TGTGCCTGGAGTCGCGGGGCGAACACTGAAGCTTTCTTT. As protein: CAWSRGANTEAFF.

This sequence joins TRBV2 and TRBJ1-1; TRBD1 aligns across 7 bases. V lost 2 bases, J lost 4 bases, and 13 bases stayed unmatched. Germline CDR1 and CDR2: SNHLY and FYNNEI. This CDR3 has 17 amino acids. In DNA form, the CDR3 reads TGTGCCAGCAGTGAAAGAGGTCAGGGGGTCGGGAGCACTGAAGCTTTCTTT. Protein sequence: CASSERGQGVGSTEAFF.

The count of this clone is one. J is TRBJ1-2 and V is TRBV4-1, with unresolved D. The CDR3 is 13 residues long. V was cut by 0 bases and J by 8 bases, with 10 bases left in between. Germline CDR1 reads MGHRA; CDR2 reads YSYEKL. The CDR3 DNA reads as TGCGCCAGCAGCCAAGAAGAGGGCCGCGGCTACACCTTC. Protein: CASSQEEGRGYTF.

This sequence joins TRBV28 and TRBJ2-7; 7 positions match TRBD1. J was trimmed by 3 bases and V by 8 bases; bases with no gene match: 7. The germline V gene has CDR1 MDHEN and CDR2 SYDVKM. There are 13 residues in the CDR3. The chain's CDR3 is CASGPGQIYEQYF. The CDR3 region has the DNA TGTGCCAGCGGACCGGGACAGATCTACGAGCAGTACTTC.

V usage is TRBV19 and J usage is TRBJ1-3; 8 bases are a match to TRBD1. V shed 5 bases, J shed 4 bases, and the junction held 7 bases outside the gene matches. The CDR3 sequence is 15 residues long. CDR1 and CDR2 (germline): LNHDA, SQIVND (reference sequence). CDR3 sequence (DNA): TGTGCCAGTAGTCGGGCAGGGGGCGCAGGAAACACCATATATTTT. Protein product: CASSRAGGAGNTIYF.